The rows below give T cell receptor beta chains drawn from one sample of a study of Ad26.COV2.S vaccination and SARS-CoV-2 variants. Profiling relied on immunoSEQ multiplex PCR, and the TCRdb table lists in-frame clones only, not all of them. The table includes about 350,000 clones, roughly 90% detected once. This sample comprised peripheral blood, obtained in a trial of Ad26.COV2.S vaccine versus placebo. The receptors derive from a person aged 18-65 years who received the Ad26.COV2.S COVID-19 vaccine or a placebo. CDR3s include the opening cysteine and the closing phenylalanine or tryptophan. D genes are given only for firm matches. Not every row has a clone size; where given, it reads once, few, many or a size class.

J gene,D gene,V gene,clone size,CDR3 DNA,CDR3 protein
TRBJ1-4,-,TRBV19,-,TGTGCCAGCCGAACTCCGGGGAGGGAGAATGAAAAACTGTTTTTT,CASRTPGRENEKLFF
TRBJ1-1,-,TRBV4-1,few,TGCGCCAGCAGCCAAGCTGTCTCGGGGGAAACTGAAGCTTTCTTT,CASSQAVSGETEAFF
TRBJ1-3,-,TRBV4-1,-,TGCGCCAGCAGCCCTGGGGGAGCTGGAAACACCATATATTTT,CASSPGGAGNTIYF
TRBJ1-6,TRBD1,TRBV6-2/TRBV6-3,-,TGTGCCAGCAGTCGTTCCGGGACAGGCCCAAATTCACCCCTCCACTTT,CASSRSGTGPNSPLHF
TRBJ2-1,TRBD1,TRBV24-1,-,TGTGCCACCAGCAGGACAGGGAACTACAATGAGCAGTTCTTC,CATSRTGNYNEQFF
TRBJ2-1,-,TRBV19,-,TGTGCCAGTACCCCGGACAGTTACAATGAGCAGTTCTTC,CASTPDSYNEQFF
TRBJ2-7,-,TRBV27,-,TGTGCCAGCAAGCAGGGTGACTACGAGCAGTACTTC,CASKQGDYEQYF
TRBJ2-5,-,TRBV23-1,-,TGCGCCAGCAGTCCTAGGAGTAAGGCCGTTCCCCAGTACTTC,CASSPRSKAVPQYF
TRBJ1-3,-,TRBV3-1/TRBV3-2,-,TGTGCCAGCAGCCCCTATCTTCGGGCCAAAGGTGGAAACACCATATATTTT,CASSPYLRAKGGNTIYF
TRBJ2-6,TRBD2,TRBV24-1,-,TGTGCCACCAGTGATTGGGGGACTAGCAGCTCTGGGGCCAACGTCCTGACTTTC,CATSDWGTSSSGANVLTF
TRBJ2-1,TRBD2,TRBV19,-,TGTGCCAGTAGTATCCAACTAGCGGGAGGTGGCGAGCAGTTCTTC,CASSIQLAGGGEQFF
TRBJ2-7,-,TRBV5-1,-,TGCGCCAGCAGCCCCCTTGGAGTCGGTATCCACGAGCAGTACTTC,CASSPLGVGIHEQYF
TRBJ2-7,-,TRBV5-4,-,TGTGCCAGCAGCTCACCCAGGGAGGACGAGCAGTACTTC,CASSSPREDEQYF
TRBJ1-5,TRBD1,TRBV19,-,TGTGCCAGTAGTCCGTCGGGACAGGGGGTTGGAAATCAGCCCCAGCATTTT,CASSPSGQGVGNQPQHF
TRBJ2-7,TRBD1,TRBV19,-,TGTGCCAGTAGTAGGGGGCGCGGACAGGGTGATTTGGAGCAGTACTTC,CASSRGRGQGDLEQYF
TRBJ2-1,-,TRBV19,-,TGTGCCAGTATCCAAAGGAATGAGCAGTTCTTC,CASIQRNEQFF
TRBJ2-2,TRBD1,TRBV24-1,once,TGTGCCACCATTTCGGGACAGGGGGTGGTCGGGGAGCTGTTTTTT,CATISGQGVVGELFF
TRBJ2-3,TRBD2,TRBV5-6,-,TGTGCCAGCAGCTTGGGAGCGGGGGGGCTGGAAGATACGCAGTATTTT,CASSLGAGGLEDTQYF
TRBJ1-5,-,TRBV18,few,TGTGCCAGCTCACCAGGAGGTGGATCTCAGCCCCAGCATTTT,CASSPGGGSQPQHF
TRBJ2-7,-,TRBV7-2,once,TGTGCCAGCACCCCTGGGAGTGCAGCTGGCTACGAGCAGTACTTC,CASTPGSAAGYEQYF
TRBJ2-2,-,TRBV7-2,-,TGTGCCAGCAGCTTAGGTAACAGGGCGAACACCGGGGAGCTGTTTTTT,CASSLGNRANTGELFF
TRBJ2-5,-,TRBV7-9,-,TGTGCCAGCAGCTTCGGCAGGGGTGGAGAGACCCAGTACTTC,CASSFGRGGETQYF
TRBJ2-7,TRBD2,TRBV27,once,TGTGCCAGCAGTTTAGGCCTAGCGGCCGTCGAGCAGTACTTC,CASSLGLAAVEQYF
TRBJ1-1,-,TRBV21-1,-,TGTGCCAGCAGCAAAGGGGGGGTTAGGAACACTGAAGCTTTCTTT,CASSKGGVRNTEAFF
TRBJ2-1,-,TRBV7-6,-,TGTGCCAGCAGCCGACTTAGGGAGGCCTACAATGAGCAGTTCTTC,CASSRLREAYNEQFF
TRBJ1-5,-,TRBV15,once,TGTGCCACCAGCGCAGGTTATAGCAATCAGCCCCAGCATTTT,CATSAGYSNQPQHF
TRBJ2-3,-,TRBV14,-,TGTGCCAGCAGCCAAGATCTAGCAGATACGCAGTATTTT,CASSQDLADTQYF
TRBJ1-4,TRBD1,TRBV28,-,TGTGCCAGCAGGATGGACAGGGCTTCAACTAATGAAAAACTGTTTTTT,CASRMDRASTNEKLFF
TRBJ2-5,-,TRBV4-3,-,TGCGCCAGCAGCCAGGGATCGCAAGAGACCCAGTACTTC,CASSQGSQETQYF
TRBJ1-1,TRBD1,TRBV27,-,TGTGCCAGCAGTACCCTGACAGGGCCCACTGAAGCTTTCTTT,CASSTLTGPTEAFF
TRBJ2-7,TRBD1,TRBV6-5,-,TGTGCCAGCAGTCTCACAGGGGACTACGAGCAGTACTTC,CASSLTGDYEQYF
TRBJ2-6,-,TRBV19,-,TGTGCCAGTTCCCCTCCCCGGGGGAAAAGGCATGTTTACTCTGGGGCCAACGTCCTGACTTTC,CASSPPRGKRHVYSGANVLTF
TRBJ2-2,-,TRBV24-1,-,TGTGCCACCAGTGATTTTAGAGGGCCGAACACCGGGGAGCTGTTTTTT,CATSDFRGPNTGELFF
TRBJ1-6,-,TRBV2,-,TGTGCCAGCAGTGAGGAGGAAAGCTATAATTCACCCCTCCACTTT,CASSEEESYNSPLHF
TRBJ2-2,-,TRBV10-3,-,TGTGCCATCAGTGTAGACAGAAAGGCCGGGGAGCTGTTTTTT,CAISVDRKAGELFF
TRBJ2-6,-,TRBV27,-,TGTGCCAGCAGCCCGATAAGACAGTTTGCCTCTGGGGCCAACGTCCTGACTTTC,CASSPIRQFASGANVLTF
TRBJ1-5,-,TRBV28,-,TGTGCCAGCAGTTTAACACAGGGAAACCAGCCCCAGCATTTT,CASSLTQGNQPQHF
TRBJ2-3,TRBD2,TRBV7-8,once,TGTGCCAGCAGCCCAAGGGCAGCGGGAGGGCTCACAGATACGCAGTATTTT,CASSPRAAGGLTDTQYF
TRBJ2-7,TRBD2,TRBV5-4,-,TGTGCCAGCAGCAAGACTAGCGGGGGAGGGTACGAGCAGTACTTC,CASSKTSGGGYEQYF
TRBJ2-7,-,TRBV4-1,-,TGCGCCAGCAGCCAAGATCGGCTTGAGCAGTACTTC,CASSQDRLEQYF
TRBJ1-1,-,TRBV6-6,-,TGTGCCAGCAGTTACTCGAGAAGGGCGGACACTGAAGCTTTCTTT,CASSYSRRADTEAFF
TRBJ2-1,TRBD1,TRBV19,-,TGTGCCAGTGGGGGACAGGGAGATGAGCAGTTCTTC,CASGGQGDEQFF
TRBJ1-2,-,TRBV5-1,-,TGCGCCAGCAGCTCCCCGGAAGTGATTTCGCCTAACTATGGCTACACCTTC,CASSSPEVISPNYGYTF
TRBJ2-3,TRBD2,TRBV3-1/TRBV3-2,-,TGTGCCAGCAGCCCCGCGGCGGGGGGGCCTTCTGGTACGCAGTATTTT,CASSPAAGGPSGTQYF
TRBJ1-6,-,TRBV21-1,-,TGTGCCAGCAGCACCTTAGGGGGCGGGACAAATATTCCGAGCTCCTATAATTCACCCCTCCACTTT,CASSTLGGGTNIPSSYNSPLHF